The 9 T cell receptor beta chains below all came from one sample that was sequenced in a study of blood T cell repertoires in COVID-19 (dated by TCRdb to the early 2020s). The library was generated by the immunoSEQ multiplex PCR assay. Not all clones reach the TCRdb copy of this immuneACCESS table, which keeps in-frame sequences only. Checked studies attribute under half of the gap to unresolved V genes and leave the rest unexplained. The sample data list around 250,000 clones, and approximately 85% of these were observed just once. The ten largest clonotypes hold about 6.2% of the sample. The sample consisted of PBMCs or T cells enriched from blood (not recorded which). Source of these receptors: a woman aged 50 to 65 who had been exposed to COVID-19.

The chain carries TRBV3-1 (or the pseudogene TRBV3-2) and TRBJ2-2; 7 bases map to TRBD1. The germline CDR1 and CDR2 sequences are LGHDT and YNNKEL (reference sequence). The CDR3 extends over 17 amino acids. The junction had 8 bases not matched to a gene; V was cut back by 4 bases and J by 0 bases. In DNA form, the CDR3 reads TGTGCCAGCAGCCCAGTACCGACAGGGCCGAACACCGGGGAGCTGTTTTTT. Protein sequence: CASSPVPTGPNTGELFF.

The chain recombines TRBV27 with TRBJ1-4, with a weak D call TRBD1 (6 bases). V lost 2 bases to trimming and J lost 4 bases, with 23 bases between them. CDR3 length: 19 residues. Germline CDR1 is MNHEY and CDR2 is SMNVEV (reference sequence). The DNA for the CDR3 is TGTGCCAGCAGTTTAGGCGTACCCACAGGGAAGTCCAGTAATGAAAAACTGTTTTTT. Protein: CASSLGVPTGKSSNEKLFF.

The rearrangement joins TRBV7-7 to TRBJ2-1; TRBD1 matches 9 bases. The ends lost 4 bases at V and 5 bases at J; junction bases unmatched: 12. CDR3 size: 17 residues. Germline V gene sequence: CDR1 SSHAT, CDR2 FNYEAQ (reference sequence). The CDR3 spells CASSSGPTGGYDNEQFF. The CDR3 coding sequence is TGTGCCAGCAGCTCCGGACCGACAGGGGGGTATGACAATGAGCAGTTCTTC. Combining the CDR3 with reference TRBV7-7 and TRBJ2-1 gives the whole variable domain GAGVSQSPRYKVTKRGQDVTLRCDPISSHATLYWYQQALGQGPEFLTYFNYEAQPDKSGLPSDRFSAERPEGSISTLTIQRTEQRDSAMYRCASSSGPTGGYDNEQFFGPGTRLTVL.

In DNA, the CDR3 is TGTGCCAGCAGTCCCCAAGCGACAGGGAGATTTACCTACGAGCAGTACTTC. Translation gives CASSPQATGRFTYEQYF. The gene calls are TRBV6-6 and TRBJ2-7; 7 bases fit TRBD1. Unmatched junction bases numbered 15, after V lost 5 bases and J lost 2 bases. The CDR3 loop spans 17 amino acids. Germline V CDR1 and CDR2: MNHNY, SVGAGI (reference sequence).

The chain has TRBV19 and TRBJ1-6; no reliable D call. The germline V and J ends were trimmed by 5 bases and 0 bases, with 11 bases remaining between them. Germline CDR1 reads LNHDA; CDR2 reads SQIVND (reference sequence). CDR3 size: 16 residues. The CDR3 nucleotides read TGTGCCAGTAGTGCATCCTTGAGCTCCTATAATTCACCCCTCCACTTT. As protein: CASSASLSSYNSPLHF. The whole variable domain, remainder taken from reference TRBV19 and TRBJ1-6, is DGGITQSPKYLFRKEGQNVTLSCEQNLNHDAMYWYRQDPGQGLRLIYYSQIVNDFQKGDIAEGYSVSREKKESFPLTVTSAQKNPTAFYLCASSASLSSYNSPLHFGNGTRLTVT.

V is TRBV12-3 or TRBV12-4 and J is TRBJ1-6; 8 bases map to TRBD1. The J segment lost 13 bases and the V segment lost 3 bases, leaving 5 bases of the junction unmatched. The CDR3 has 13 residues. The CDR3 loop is CASSFDRGNPLHF. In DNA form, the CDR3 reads TGTGCCAGCAGTTTCGACAGGGGAAATCCCCTCCACTTT.

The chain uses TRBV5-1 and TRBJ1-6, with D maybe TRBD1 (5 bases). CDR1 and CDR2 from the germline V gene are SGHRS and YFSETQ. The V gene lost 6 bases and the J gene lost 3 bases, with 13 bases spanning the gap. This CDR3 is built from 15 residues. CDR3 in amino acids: CASTREQFYNSPLHF. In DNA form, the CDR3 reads TGCGCCAGCACCAGGGAACAGTTCTATAATTCACCCCTCCACTTT.

The CDR3 is CASSPQGNTGELFF. Written as DNA, the CDR3 is TGTGCCAGCAGCCCCCAGGGGAACACCGGGGAGCTGTTTTTT. The V gene is TRBV5-4, the J gene TRBJ2-2; TRBD1 is a possible D gene (5 bases). Between the trimmed V and J ends, which lost 4 bases and 1 base, there was a span of 8 bases. The CDR3 is 14 residues long. Germline V gene sequence: CDR1 SGHNT, CDR2 YYREEE (reference sequence).

CDR3 residues: CASSLDQGVHNEQFF. CDR3 coding DNA: TGTGCCAGCAGCTTGGACCAGGGGGTCCACAATGAGCAGTTCTTC. The rearrangement links TRBV5-8 to TRBJ2-1; 7 bases line up with TRBD1. The CDR3 length is 15 residues. J was trimmed by 5 bases and V by 0 bases; bases with no gene match: 5. CDR1 is SGHTS and CDR2 is YDEGEE in the germline V gene.